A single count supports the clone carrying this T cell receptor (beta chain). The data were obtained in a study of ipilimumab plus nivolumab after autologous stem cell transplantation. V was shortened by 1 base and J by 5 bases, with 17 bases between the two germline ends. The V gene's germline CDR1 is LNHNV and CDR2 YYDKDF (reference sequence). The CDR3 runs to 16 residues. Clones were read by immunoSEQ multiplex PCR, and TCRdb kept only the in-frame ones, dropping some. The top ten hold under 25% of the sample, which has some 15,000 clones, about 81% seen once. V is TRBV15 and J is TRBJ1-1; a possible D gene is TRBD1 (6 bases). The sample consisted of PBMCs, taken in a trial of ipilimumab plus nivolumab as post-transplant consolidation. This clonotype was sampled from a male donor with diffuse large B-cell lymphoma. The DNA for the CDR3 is TGTGCCACCAGCAGAGTAAGCGCAGGGGATTATACTGAAGCTTTCTTT. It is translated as CATSRVSAGDYTEAFF.